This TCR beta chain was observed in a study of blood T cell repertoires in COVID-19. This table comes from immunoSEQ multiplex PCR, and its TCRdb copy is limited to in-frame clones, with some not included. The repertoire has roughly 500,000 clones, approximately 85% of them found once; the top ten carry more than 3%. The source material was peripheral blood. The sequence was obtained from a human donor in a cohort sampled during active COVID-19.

The CDR3 bases are TGTGCCAGCAGTTTTAATGGAGGAGATCAGCCCCAGCATTTT. This encodes CASSFNGGDQPQHF. The chain combines TRBV27 with TRBJ1-5, with unresolved D. Looked up from germline, CDR1 is MNHEY and CDR2 is SMNVEV (reference sequence). The germline V and J ends were trimmed by 3 bases and 5 bases, with 11 bases remaining between them. The CDR3 sequence is 14 residues long.